This TCR beta chain originates from a study of blood T cell repertoires in COVID-19. On the study more broadly: Acute and convalescent COVID-19 samples came from the United States, Italy and Spain. T cells, B-cell-depleted T cells, or PBMCs supplied cDNA or gDNA.

As processed by the authors: Researchers report that nucleated cell counts were estimated from reference gene primer amplification. Only in-frame clones appear in the TCRdb table, and some are missing; sequencing was by immunoSEQ multiplex PCR. V, J and clone size reflect that table, while D and trimming were determined from the DNA. This sample has under 130,000 clones; approximately 89% occur once, and the top ten carry 17%. The clonotype comes from a woman at least 80 years old in a cohort sampled during active COVID-19. Sequenced sample: peripheral blood.

CDR3 bases: TGCGCCAGCAGCCAAGATCCGCAGCAAGAGACCCAGTACTTC. This translates into CASSQDPQQETQYF. The genes are TRBV4-1 and TRBJ2-5; D not resolved. The germline V gene encodes CDR1 MGHRA and CDR2 YSYEKL. Trimming removed 0 bases at V and 2 bases at J, with 7 bases between. The CDR3 is 14 amino acids.